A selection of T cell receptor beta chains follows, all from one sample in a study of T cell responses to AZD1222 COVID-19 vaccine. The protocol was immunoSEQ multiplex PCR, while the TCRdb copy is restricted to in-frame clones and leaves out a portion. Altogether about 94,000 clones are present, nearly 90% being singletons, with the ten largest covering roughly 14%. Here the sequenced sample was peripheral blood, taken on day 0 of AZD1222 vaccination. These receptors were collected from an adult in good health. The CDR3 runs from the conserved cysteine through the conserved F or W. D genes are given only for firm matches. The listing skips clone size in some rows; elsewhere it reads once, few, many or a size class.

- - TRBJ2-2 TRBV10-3 TGTGCCATCAGTGAATCTCCCGGCCGGGGGACCGGGGAGCTGTTTTTT CAISESPGRGTGELFF
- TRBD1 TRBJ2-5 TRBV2 TGTGCCAGCAGTGACAGGACAGGGGTGGAGACCCAGTACTTC CASSDRTGVETQYF
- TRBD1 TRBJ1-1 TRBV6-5 TGTGCCAGCAGTAGAGAGAGACAGGGCCTCACTGAAGCTTTCTTT CASSRERQGLTEAFF
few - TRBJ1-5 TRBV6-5 TGTGCCAGCAGAAAAAACGGGGGGGCGAGTCAGCCCCAGCATTTT CASRKNGGASQPQHF
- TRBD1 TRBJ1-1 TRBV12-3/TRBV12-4 TGTGCCAGCTCGCGACAGGGGAACACTGAAGCTTTCTTT CASSRQGNTEAFF
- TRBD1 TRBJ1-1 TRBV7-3 TGTGCCAGCAGCTTAGGAGGCAGGGGGCTGGTCACTGAAGCTTTCTTT CASSLGGRGLVTEAFF
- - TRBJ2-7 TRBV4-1 TGCGCCAGCAGCCAAGATCGTTCCAGGGAGTACTCCTACGAGCAGTACTTC CASSQDRSREYSYEQYF
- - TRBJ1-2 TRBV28 TGTGCCAGCACGCGAACGGGGGGCTATGGCTACACCTTC CASTRTGGYGYTF
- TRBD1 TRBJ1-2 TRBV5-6 TGTGCCAGCACCAAAACAGGGGGTCCCGCCACTAACTATGGCTACACCTTC CASTKTGGPATNYGYTF
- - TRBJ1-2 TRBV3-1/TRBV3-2 TGTGCCAGCAGCCGAATGGGTCGGGAAGCTAACTATGGCTACACCTTC CASSRMGREANYGYTF
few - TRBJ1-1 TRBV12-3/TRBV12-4 TGTGCCAGCAGTGAAAAGAACACTGAAGCTTTCTTT CASSEKNTEAFF
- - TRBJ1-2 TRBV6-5 TGTGCCAGCAGTCCCGGGGGCTACACCTTC CASSPGGYTF
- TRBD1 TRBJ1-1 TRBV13 TGTGCCAGCAGCACCTTTGGGGGACAGGGTATGATGAACACTGAAGCTTTCTTT CASSTFGGQGMMNTEAFF
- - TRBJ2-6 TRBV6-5 TGTGCCACCCGCGGGGAGGTCGGGGCCAACGTCCTGACTTTC CATRGEVGANVLTF
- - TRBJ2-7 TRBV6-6 TGTGCCAGCAGTTTAATACTAGCCCAAGGGGAGCAGTACTTC CASSLILAQGEQYF
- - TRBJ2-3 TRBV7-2 TGTGCCAGCAGCTTTTCCCGGGACACAGATACGCAGTATTTT CASSFSRDTDTQYF
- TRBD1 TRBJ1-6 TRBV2 TGTGCCAGCAGTGGGGACAGGGTCTATAATTCACCCCTCCACTTT CASSGDRVYNSPLHF
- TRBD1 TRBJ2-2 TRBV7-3 TGTGCCAGCAGCCCTGGGACAGCGGCCTCCCCCGGGGAGCTGTTTTTT CASSPGTAASPGELFF
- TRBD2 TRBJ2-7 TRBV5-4 TGTGCCAGCAGCTCGGGGGGGGACCGCTACGAGCAGTACTTC CASSSGGDRYEQYF
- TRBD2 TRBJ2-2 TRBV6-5 TGTGCCAGCCTTGGACTAGCGGTGACCGGGGAGCTGTTTTTT CASLGLAVTGELFF
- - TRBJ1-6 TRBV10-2 TGCGCCAGCAGTGTGGACAGTAGGTCCCTCCACTTT CASSVDSRSLHF
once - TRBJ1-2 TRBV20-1 TGCAGTGCTGTCGACAGTTTCGGCTACACCTTC CSAVDSFGYTF
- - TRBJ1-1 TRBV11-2 TGTGCCAGCAGCTTAGAGTGGGGCAGAACGGAAACTGAAGCTTTCTTT CASSLEWGRTETEAFF
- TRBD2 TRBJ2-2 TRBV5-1 TGCGCCAGCAGCTTGGAACTAGCGGGCAACACCGGGGAGCTGTTTTTT CASSLELAGNTGELFF
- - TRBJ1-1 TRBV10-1 TGCGCCAGCAGTGAGTCCGGGGCGAACACTGAAGCTTTCTTT CASSESGANTEAFF
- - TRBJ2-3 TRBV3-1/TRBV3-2 TGTGCCAGCAGCCATCCGCCCGGGCCGGGCACAGATACGCAGTATTTT CASSHPPGPGTDTQYF
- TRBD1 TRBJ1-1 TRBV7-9 TGTGCCAGCAGCTTACGACAGGGGCAGGGAAACACTGAAGCTTTCTTT CASSLRQGQGNTEAFF
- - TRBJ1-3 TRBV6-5 TGTGCCAGCAGTTACTCGCGGCGCTTCGGAAACACCATATATTTT CASSYSRRFGNTIYF
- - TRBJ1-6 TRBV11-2 TGTGCCAGCAGCCCCGGACAGAATTCACCCCTCCACTTT CASSPGQNSPLHF
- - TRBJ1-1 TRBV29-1 TGCAGCGTTGATATAACAGGAATGAACACTGAAGCTTTCTTT CSVDITGMNTEAFF
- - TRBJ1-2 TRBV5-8 TGTGCCAGCAGCAGCTGGGTCAGGGTTGGCTTC CASSSWVRVGF
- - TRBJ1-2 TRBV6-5 TGTGCCAGCAGTAACAAAAGGGAGGGCGACGGTGGCTACACCTTC CASSNKREGDGGYTF
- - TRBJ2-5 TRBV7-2 TGTGCCAGCAGCCCCGCGGGTTCCTCGGCGGAGACCCAGTACTTC CASSPAGSSAETQYF
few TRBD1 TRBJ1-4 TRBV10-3 TGTGCCATCAGTAAAACAGGGGGCGATGAAAAACTGTTTTTT CAISKTGGDEKLFF
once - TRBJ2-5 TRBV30 TGTGCCTGGAGTGTTGGGGGGGAGACCCAGTACTTC CAWSVGGETQYF